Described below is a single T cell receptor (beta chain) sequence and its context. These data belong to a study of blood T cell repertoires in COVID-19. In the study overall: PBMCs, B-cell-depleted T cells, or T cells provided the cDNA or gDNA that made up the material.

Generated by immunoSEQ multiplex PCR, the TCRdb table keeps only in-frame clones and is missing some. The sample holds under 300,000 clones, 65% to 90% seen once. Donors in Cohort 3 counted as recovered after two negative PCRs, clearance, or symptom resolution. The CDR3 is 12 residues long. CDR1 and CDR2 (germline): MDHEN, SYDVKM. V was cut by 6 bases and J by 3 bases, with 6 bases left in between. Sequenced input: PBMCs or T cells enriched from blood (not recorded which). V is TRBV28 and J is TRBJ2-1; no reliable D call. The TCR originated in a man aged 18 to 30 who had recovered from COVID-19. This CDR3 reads CASRTNYNEQFF. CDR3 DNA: TGTGCCAGCAGAACTAACTACAATGAGCAGTTCTTC.